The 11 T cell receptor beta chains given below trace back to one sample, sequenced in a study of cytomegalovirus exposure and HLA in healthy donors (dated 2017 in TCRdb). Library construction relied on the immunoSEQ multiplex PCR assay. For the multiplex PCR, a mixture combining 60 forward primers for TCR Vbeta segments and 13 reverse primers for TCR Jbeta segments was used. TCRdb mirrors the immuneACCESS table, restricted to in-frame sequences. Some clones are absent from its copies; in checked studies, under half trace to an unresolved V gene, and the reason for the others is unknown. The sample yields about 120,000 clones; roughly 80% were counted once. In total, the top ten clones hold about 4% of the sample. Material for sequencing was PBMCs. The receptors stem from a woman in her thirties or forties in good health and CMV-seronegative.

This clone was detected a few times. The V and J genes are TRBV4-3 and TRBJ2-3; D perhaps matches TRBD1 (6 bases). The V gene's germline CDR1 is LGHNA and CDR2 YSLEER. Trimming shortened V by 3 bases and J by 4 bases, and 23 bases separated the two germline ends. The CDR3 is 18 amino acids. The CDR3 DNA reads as TGCGCCAGCAGCCAGGGACCCGGACAGATGCCGATAGCAGATACGCAGTATTTT. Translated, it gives CASSQGPGQMPIADTQYF.

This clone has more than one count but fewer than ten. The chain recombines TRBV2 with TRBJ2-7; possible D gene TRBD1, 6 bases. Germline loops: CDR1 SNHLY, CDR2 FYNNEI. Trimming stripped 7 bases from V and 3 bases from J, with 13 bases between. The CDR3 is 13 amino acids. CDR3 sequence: CASTEQDSYEQYF. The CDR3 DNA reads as TGTGCCAGCACCGAACAGGACAGCTACGAGCAGTACTTC.

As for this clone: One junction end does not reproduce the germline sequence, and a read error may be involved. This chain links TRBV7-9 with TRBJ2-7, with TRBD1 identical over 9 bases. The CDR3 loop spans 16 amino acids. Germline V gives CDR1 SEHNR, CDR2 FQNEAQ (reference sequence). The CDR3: CSSRGSGQGSKYEQYF. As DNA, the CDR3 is TGTTCCAGCAGGGGGTCGGGACAGGGTTCTAAGTACGAGCAGTACTTC. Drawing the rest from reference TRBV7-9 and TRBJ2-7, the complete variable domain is DTGVSQNPRHKITKRGQNVTFRCDPISEHNRLYWYRQTLGQGPEFLTYFQNEAQLEKSRLLSDRFSAERPKGSFSTLEIQRTEQGDSAMYLCSSRGSGQGSKYEQYFGPGTRLTVT.

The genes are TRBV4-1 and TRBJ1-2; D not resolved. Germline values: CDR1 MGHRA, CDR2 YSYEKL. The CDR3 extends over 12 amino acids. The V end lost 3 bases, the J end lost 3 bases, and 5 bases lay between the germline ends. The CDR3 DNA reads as TGCGCCAGCAGCCAGAGTGACTATGGCTACACCTTC. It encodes CASSQSDYGYTF.

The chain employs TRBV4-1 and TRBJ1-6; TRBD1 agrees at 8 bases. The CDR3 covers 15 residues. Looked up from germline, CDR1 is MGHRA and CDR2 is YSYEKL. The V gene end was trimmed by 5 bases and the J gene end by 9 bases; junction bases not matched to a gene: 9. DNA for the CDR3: TGCGCCAGCAGCACAGGGACAGGACGCGTTTCACCCCTCCACTTT. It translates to CASSTGTGRVSPLHF.

The chain's CDR3 is CASSSGDRAVSSETQYF. CDR3 bases: TGTGCCAGCAGCTCAGGGGACAGAGCGGTCAGTTCGGAGACCCAGTACTTC. The rearrangement links TRBV11-2 to TRBJ2-5, with 7 positions matching TRBD1. This CDR3 has 17 amino acids. CDR1 and CDR2 from the germline V gene are SGHAT and FQNNGV. Trimming cost V 4 bases and J 5 bases; bases outside gene matches: 16.

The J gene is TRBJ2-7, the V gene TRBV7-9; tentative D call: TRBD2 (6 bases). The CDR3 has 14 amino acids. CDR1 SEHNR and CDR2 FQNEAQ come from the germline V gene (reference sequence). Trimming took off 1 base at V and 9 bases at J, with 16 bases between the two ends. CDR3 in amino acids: CASSLGGTISGQYF. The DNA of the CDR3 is TGTGCCAGCAGCTTAGGCGGGACGATCTCGGGGCAGTACTTC. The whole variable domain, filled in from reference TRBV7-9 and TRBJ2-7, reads DTGVSQNPRHKITKRGQNVTFRCDPISEHNRLYWYRQTLGQGPEFLTYFQNEAQLEKSRLLSDRFSAERPKGSFSTLEIQRTEQGDSAMYLCASSLGGTISGQYFGPGTRLTVT.

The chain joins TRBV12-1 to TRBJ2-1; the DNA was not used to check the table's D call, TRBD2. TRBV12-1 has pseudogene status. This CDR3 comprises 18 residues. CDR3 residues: CASSFRALAGDPYNEQFF. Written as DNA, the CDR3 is TGTGCCAGCAGCTTTAGGGCACTAGCGGGAGATCCCTACAATGAGCAGTTCTTC.

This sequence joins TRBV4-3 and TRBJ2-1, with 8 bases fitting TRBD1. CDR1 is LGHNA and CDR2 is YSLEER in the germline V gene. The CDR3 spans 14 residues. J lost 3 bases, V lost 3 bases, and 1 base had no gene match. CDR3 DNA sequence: TGCGCCAGCAGCCAGGACAGGGACTACAATGAGCAGTTCTTC. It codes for CASSQDRDYNEQFF.

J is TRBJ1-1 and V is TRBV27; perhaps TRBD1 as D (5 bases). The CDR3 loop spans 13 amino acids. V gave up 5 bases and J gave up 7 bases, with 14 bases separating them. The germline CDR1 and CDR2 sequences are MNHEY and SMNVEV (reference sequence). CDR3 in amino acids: CASSPLQEGEAFF. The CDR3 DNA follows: TGTGCCAGCAGTCCCCTACAGGAGGGTGAAGCTTTCTTT.

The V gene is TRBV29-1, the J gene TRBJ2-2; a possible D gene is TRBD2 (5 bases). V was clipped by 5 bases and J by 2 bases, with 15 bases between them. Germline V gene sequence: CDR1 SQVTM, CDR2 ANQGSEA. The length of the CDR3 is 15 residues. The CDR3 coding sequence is TGCAGCGTTCGAGGGTTCGTGGCCAACACCGGGGAGCTGTTTTTT. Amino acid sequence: CSVRGFVANTGELFF.